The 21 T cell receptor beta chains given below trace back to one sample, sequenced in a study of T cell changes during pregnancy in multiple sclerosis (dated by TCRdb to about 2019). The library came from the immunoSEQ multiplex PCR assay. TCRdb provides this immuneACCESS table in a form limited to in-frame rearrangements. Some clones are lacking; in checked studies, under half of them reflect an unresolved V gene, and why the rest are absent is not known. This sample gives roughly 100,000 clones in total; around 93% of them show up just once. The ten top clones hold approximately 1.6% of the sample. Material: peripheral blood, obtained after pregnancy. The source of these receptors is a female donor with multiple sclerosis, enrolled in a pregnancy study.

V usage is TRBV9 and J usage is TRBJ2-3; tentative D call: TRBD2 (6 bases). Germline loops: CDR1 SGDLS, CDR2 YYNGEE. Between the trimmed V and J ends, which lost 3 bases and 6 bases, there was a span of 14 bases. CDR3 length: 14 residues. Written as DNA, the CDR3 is TGTGCCAGCAGCGCGGGAGAACACGGGGATACGCAGTATTTT. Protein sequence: CASSAGEHGDTQYF.

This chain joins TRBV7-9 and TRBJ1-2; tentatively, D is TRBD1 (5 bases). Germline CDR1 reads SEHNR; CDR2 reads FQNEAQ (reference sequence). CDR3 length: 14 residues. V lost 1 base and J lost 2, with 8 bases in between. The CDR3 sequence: CASSLGQGNYGYTF. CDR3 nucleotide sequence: TGTGCCAGCAGCTTAGGGCAGGGCAACTATGGCTACACCTTC.

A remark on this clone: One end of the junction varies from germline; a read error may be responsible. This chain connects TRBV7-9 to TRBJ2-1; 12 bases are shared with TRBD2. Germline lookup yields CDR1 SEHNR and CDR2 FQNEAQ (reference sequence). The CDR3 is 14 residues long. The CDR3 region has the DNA TGTGCCAGCAGCCTAGCGGGAGGGTACAATGAGCAGTTCTTC. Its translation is CASSLAGGYNEQFF. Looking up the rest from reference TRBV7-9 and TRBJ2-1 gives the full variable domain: DTGVSQNPRHKITKRGQNVTFRCDPISEHNRLYWYRQTLGQGPEFLTYFQNEAQLEKSRLLSDRFSAERPKGSFSTLEIQRTEQGDSAMYLCASSLAGGYNEQFFGPGTRLTVL.

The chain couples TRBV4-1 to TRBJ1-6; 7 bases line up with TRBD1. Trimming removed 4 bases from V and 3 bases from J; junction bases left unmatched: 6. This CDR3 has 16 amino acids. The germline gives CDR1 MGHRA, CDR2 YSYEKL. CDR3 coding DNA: TGCGCCAGCAGCCGACTATGGACAGGCTATAATTCACCCCTCCACTTT. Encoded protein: CASSRLWTGYNSPLHF.

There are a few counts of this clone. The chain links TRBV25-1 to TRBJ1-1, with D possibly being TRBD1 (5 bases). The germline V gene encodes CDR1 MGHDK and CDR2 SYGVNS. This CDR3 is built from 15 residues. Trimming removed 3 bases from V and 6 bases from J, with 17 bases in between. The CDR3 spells CASSELVQANAEAFF. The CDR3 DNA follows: TGTGCCAGCAGTGAGCTAGTACAGGCTAACGCTGAAGCTTTCTTT.

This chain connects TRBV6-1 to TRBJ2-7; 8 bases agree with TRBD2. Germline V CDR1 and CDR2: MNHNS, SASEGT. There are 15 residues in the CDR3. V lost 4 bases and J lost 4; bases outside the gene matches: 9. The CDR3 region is CASSADGGAGYEQYF. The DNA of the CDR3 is TGTGCCAGCAGTGCCGACGGGGGGGCCGGGTACGAGCAGTACTTC.

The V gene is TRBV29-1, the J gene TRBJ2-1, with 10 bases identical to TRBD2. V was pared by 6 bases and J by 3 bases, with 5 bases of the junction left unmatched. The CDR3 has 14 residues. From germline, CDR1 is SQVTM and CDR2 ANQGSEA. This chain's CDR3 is CSVYSGGNYNEQFF. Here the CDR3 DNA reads TGCAGCGTCTATAGCGGGGGGAACTACAATGAGCAGTTCTTC.

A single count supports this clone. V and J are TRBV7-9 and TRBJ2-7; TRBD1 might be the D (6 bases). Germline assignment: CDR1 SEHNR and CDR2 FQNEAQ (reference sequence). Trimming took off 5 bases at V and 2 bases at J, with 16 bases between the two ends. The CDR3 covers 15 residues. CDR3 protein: CASSPRTGSPYEQYF. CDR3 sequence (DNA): TGTGCCAGCAGCCCCCGTACAGGGTCCCCCTACGAGCAGTACTTC. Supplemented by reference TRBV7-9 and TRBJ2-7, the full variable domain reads DTGVSQNPRHKITKRGQNVTFRCDPISEHNRLYWYRQTLGQGPEFLTYFQNEAQLEKSRLLSDRFSAERPKGSFSTLEIQRTEQGDSAMYLCASSPRTGSPYEQYFGPGTRLTVT.

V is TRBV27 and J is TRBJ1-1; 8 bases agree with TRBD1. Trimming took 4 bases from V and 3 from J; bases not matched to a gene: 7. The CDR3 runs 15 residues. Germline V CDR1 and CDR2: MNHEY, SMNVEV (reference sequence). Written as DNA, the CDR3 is TGTGCCAGCAGTTCCCGGACAGGGCGGGACACTGAAGCTTTCTTT. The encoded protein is CASSSRTGRDTEAFF.

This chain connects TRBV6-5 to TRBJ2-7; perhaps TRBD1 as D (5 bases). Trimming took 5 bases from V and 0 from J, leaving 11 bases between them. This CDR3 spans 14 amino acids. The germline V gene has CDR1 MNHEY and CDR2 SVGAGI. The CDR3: CASSPTVLSYEQYF. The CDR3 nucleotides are TGTGCCAGCAGTCCGACAGTCCTCTCCTACGAGCAGTACTTC.

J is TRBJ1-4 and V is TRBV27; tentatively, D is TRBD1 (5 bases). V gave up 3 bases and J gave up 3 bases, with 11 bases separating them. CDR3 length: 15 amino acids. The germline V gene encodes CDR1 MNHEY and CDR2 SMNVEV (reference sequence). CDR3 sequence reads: CASSFRRTSNEKLFF. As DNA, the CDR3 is TGTGCCAGCAGTTTCCGAAGGACATCTAATGAAAAACTGTTTTTT.

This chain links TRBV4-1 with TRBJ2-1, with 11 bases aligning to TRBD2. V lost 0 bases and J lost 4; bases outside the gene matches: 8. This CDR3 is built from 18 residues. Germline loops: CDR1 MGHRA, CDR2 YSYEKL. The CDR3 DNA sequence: TGCGCCAGCAGCCAAGACCAGGGGACTAGCGGCCCTTACAATGAGCAGTTCTTC. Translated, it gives CASSQDQGTSGPYNEQFF.

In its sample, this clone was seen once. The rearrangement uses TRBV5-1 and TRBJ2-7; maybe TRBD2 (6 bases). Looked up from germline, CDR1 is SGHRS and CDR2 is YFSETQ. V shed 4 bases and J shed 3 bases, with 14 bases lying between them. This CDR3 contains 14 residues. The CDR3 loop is CASSRRGINYEQYF. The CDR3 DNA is TGCGCCAGCAGCCGCCGGGGGATAAACTACGAGCAGTACTTC.

The CDR3 protein is CASSLAGTSGIFTQYF. The CDR3 region has the DNA TGTGCCAGCAGCCTCGCCGGGACTAGCGGAATATTTACCCAGTACTTC. This chain joins TRBV9 and TRBJ2-5; 11 bases are a match to TRBD2. Looked up from germline, CDR1 is SGDLS and CDR2 is YYNGEE. V shed 4 bases and J 8 bases; nucleotides not matched to a gene: 13. The CDR3 spans 16 residues.

CDR3 nucleotides: TGCGCCAGCAGACAAGACAGGGGGCCCCGTGCTTCACCCCTCCACTTT. Protein: CASRQDRGPRASPLHF. The chain couples TRBV5-1 to TRBJ1-6; TRBD1 agrees at 10 bases. CDR1 and CDR2 from the germline V gene are SGHRS and YFSETQ. The CDR3 consists of 16 residues. The junction had 11 bases not matched to a gene; V was cut back by 5 bases and J by 9 bases.

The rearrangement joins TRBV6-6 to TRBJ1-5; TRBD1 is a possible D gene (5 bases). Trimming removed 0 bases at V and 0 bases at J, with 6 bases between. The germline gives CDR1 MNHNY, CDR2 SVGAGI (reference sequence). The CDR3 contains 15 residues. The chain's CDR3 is CASSYSTGSNQPQHF. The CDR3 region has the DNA TGTGCCAGCAGTTACTCTACAGGTAGCAATCAGCCCCAGCATTTT.

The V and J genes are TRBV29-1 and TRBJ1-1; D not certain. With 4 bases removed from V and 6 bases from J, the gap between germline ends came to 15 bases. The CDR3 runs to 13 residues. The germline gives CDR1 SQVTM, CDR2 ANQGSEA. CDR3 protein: CSVGGRGSAEAFF. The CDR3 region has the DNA TGCAGCGTTGGAGGTCGGGGAAGCGCTGAAGCTTTCTTT.

CDR3 loop: CSVSAPPTVNTEAFF. The CDR3 nucleotides read TGCAGCGTCTCCGCCCCCCCTACAGTGAACACTGAAGCTTTCTTT. This sequence joins TRBV29-1 and TRBJ1-1; D is uncertain. The CDR3 extends over 15 amino acids. CDR1 and CDR2 (germline): SQVTM, ANQGSEA. Trimming removed 6 bases at V and 0 bases at J, with 17 bases between.

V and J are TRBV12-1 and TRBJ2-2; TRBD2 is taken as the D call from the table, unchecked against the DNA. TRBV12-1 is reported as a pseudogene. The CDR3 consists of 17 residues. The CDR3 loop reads CASSFGSSGRRPGELFF. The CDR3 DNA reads TGTGCCAGCAGCTTTGGGTCTAGCGGGAGACGGCCCGGGGAGCTGTTTTTT.

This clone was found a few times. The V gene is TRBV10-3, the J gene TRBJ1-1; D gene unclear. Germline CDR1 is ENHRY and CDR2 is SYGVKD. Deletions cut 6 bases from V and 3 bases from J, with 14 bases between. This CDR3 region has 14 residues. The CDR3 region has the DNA TGTGCCATCAGGGAGCGTCGGGAGGACACTGAAGCTTTCTTT. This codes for CAIRERREDTEAFF.

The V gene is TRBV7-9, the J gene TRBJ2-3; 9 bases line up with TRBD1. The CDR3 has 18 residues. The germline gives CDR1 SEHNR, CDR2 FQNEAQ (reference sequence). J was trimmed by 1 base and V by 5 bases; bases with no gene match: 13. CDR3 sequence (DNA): TGTGCCAGCAGCCTGGGACAGGGTGTGGGACTTCGCACAGATACGCAGTATTTT. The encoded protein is CASSLGQGVGLRTDTQYF. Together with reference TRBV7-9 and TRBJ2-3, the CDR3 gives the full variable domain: DTGVSQNPRHKITKRGQNVTFRCDPISEHNRLYWYRQTLGQGPEFLTYFQNEAQLEKSRLLSDRFSAERPKGSFSTLEIQRTEQGDSAMYLCASSLGQGVGLRTDTQYFGPGTRLTVL.